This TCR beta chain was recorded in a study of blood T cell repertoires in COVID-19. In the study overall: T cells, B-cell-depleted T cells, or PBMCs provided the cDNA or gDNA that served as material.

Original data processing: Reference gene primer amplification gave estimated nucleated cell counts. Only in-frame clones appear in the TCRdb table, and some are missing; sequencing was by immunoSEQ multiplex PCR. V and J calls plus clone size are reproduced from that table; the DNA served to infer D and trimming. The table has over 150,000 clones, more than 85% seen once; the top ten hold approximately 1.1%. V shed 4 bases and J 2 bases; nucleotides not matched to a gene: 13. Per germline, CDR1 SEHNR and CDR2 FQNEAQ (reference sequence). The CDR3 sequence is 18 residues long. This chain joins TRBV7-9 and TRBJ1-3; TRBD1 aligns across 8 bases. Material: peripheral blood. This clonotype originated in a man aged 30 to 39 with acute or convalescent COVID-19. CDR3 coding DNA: TGTGCCAGCAGCTCATATGGATCGAAGGACAGGGCTGGAAACACCATATATTTT. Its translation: CASSSYGSKDRAGNTIYF.